A selection of T cell receptor beta chains follows, all from one sample in a study of Graves' ophthalmopathy and Graves' hyperthyroidism. TCRdb reanalysed the multiplex PCR reads using MiXCR and keeps one entry per CDR3 protein. The sample has about 500,000 distinct CDR3 sequences, just under 40% seen once; the top ten hold about 4.2%. The sequenced sample was peripheral blood or thyroid tissue (not recorded which). These receptors were taken from an adult man with Graves' hyperthyroidism. Both conserved end residues are part of each CDR3. The D gene is left open where the match is weak. Expanded clones get a size class; other rows say once, few or many, or leave the size out.

V gene	clone size	D gene	J gene	CDR3 DNA	CDR3 protein
TRBV7-2	few	TRBD2	TRBJ2-3	TGTGCCAGCAGTAACAGCGGGGGCCCGTTGGATACGCAGTATTTT	CASSNSGGPLDTQYF
TRBV7-9	.	.	TRBJ2-7	TGTGCCAGCAGCTCGGGCGGCGGGTCCTACGAGCAGTACTTC	CASSSGGGSYEQYF
TRBV29-1	.	.	TRBJ2-7	TGCAGCGGAGATTCATCCTACGAGCAGTACTTC	CSGDSSYEQYF
TRBV7-8	many	.	TRBJ2-5	TGTGCCAGCAGCGGGACAACTATACAAGAGACCCAGTACTTC	CASSGTTIQETQYF
TRBV20-1	once	.	TRBJ2-3	TGCAGTGCTAGAGCGCCCAGGGGAAAAACAGATACGCAGTATTTT	CSARAPRGKTDTQYF
TRBV15	few	.	TRBJ1-3	TGTGCCACCAGCAGAGTTGGGGGCCGAGACTCTGGAAACACCATATATTTT	CATSRVGGRDSGNTIYF
TRBV6-6	.	.	TRBJ2-5	TGTGCCAGCACCTATGGGTTGAGTGGCCAGTACTTC	CASTYGLSGQYF
TRBV11-2	many	.	TRBJ2-7	TGTGCCAGCAGCAAAGTGGCGATACACTACGAGCAGTACTTC	CASSKVAIHYEQYF
TRBV12-3/TRBV12-4	once	.	TRBJ1-5	TGTGCCAGCAGTGCCAACAGGGTGTTCCAGCCCCAGCATTTT	CASSANRVFQPQHF
TRBV29-1	.	.	TRBJ2-1	TGCAGCGTTGTTCCTGGCGGGAAGCCATACAATGAGCAGTTCTTC	CSVVPGGKPYNEQFF
TRBV7-9	many	TRBD2	TRBJ2-5	TGTGCCAGCAGCCCCGCGGGACTAGCGGGGGTAGAGACCCAGTACTTC	CASSPAGLAGVETQYF
TRBV10-3	many	TRBD1	TRBJ1-5	TGTGCCATCTGCGGAGACAGGGATCAGCCCCAGCATTTT	CAICGDRDQPQHF
TRBV19	many	.	TRBJ1-1	TGTGCCAGTAGTGTCCCCATCGGTTTCACTGAAGCTTTCTTT	CASSVPIGFTEAFF
TRBV5-1	many	TRBD2	TRBJ2-7	TGCGCCAGCAGCTTGGGCGGGAGCAAGGACTACGAGCAGTACTTC	CASSLGGSKDYEQYF
TRBV7-8	many	.	TRBJ2-5	TGTGCCAGCAGCCCCTCGTCCGCTCGAGTAGAGACCCAGTACTTC	CASSPSSARVETQYF
TRBV2	.	.	TRBJ1-2	TGTGCCAGCAGTTTGAGGGGGGACACCGGTGTCTACACCTTC	CASSLRGDTGVYTF
TRBV19	.	TRBD1	TRBJ2-7	TGTGCCAGTGGAGCCGACAGGGGTAACGAGCAGTACTTC	CASGADRGNEQYF
TRBV12-3/TRBV12-4	.	TRBD1	TRBJ1-2	TGTGCCAGCAGTCCCCACAGGGGCCTCGGGGGCTACACCTTC	CASSPHRGLGGYTF
TRBV10-3	.	TRBD1	TRBJ2-3	TGTGCCATCAGATCGGACAGGGGCACAGATACGCAGTATTTT	CAIRSDRGTDTQYF
TRBV30	.	.	TRBJ1-1	TGTGCCTGGGACCGCAGCATGAACACTGAAGCTTTCTTT	CAWDRSMNTEAFF
TRBV15	.	TRBD1	TRBJ1-6	TGTGCCACCAGCAGCGGACAGGGGGTACCCCTCCACTTT	CATSSGQGVPLHF
TRBV12-3/TRBV12-4	many	.	TRBJ1-2	TGTGCCAGCAGTTCCCAATCCGGGACCGACTCAAGGGGCTACACCTTC	CASSSQSGTDSRGYTF
TRBV5-1	few	.	TRBJ1-2	TGCGCCAGCAGCTTGGGGTACAGGGCGGAAGACGGCTACACCTTC	CASSLGYRAEDGYTF
TRBV7-9	.	.	TRBJ1-4	TGTGCCAGCAGCCCTCGACCGCTAGGGTTCGGAGGGGCTAATGAAAAACTGTTTTTT	CASSPRPLGFGGANEKLFF
TRBV27	many	.	TRBJ1-2	TGTGCCAGCAGCAGGGAGCCACGCGGCTACACCTTC	CASSREPRGYTF
TRBV7-9	few	.	TRBJ1-1	TGTGCCAGCAGCTTAGGGGACGTGAACGCTGAAGCTTTCTTT	CASSLGDVNAEAFF
TRBV5-1	many	.	TRBJ1-2	TGCGCCAGCAGCTTGTCATTTTCTAACTATGGCTACACCTTC	CASSLSFSNYGYTF
TRBV19	many	TRBD1	TRBJ1-4	TGTGCCAGTAGGGGGACAGGGCCTAATGAAAAACTGTTTTTT	CASRGTGPNEKLFF
TRBV9	many	.	TRBJ2-5	TGTGCCAGCAGCGTAGGATTGATGGAGACCCAGTACTTC	CASSVGLMETQYF
TRBV5-5	few	.	TRBJ1-5	TGTGCCAGCAGGAATACAGGTGGAGATAGCAATCAGCCCCAGCATTTT	CASRNTGGDSNQPQHF
TRBV6-5	many	.	TRBJ1-6	TGTGCCAGCAGTTACCACAGTCCGGGGTCACCCCTCCACTTT	CASSYHSPGSPLHF
TRBV7-2	.	TRBD2	TRBJ2-1	TGTGCCAGCAGCTTCGGGACTAGCGTCAATGAGCAGTTCTTC	CASSFGTSVNEQFF
TRBV7-9	.	TRBD1	TRBJ2-7	TGCGCCAGCAGTCCGGGACAGTTAAACTACGAGCAGTACTTC	CASSPGQLNYEQYF
TRBV24-1	.	TRBD1	TRBJ2-5	TGTGCCACCAGTGATAGCGCAGGGGGCCGGGAGACCCAGTACTTC	CATSDSAGGRETQYF
TRBV25-1	.	TRBD2	TRBJ2-7	TGTGCCAGCAGCCCCCAATTCGCTAGCGGGGTCTCCTACGAGCAGTACTTC	CASSPQFASGVSYEQYF
TRBV5-1	.	TRBD2	TRBJ2-1	TGCGCCAGCAGCGGGGGACTAGCGGGGGTTCGCTCCTACAATGAGCAGTTCTTC	CASSGGLAGVRSYNEQFF
TRBV7-9	once	.	TRBJ2-2	TGTGCCAGCCTGCAGGGCGGGGCCGGGGAGCTGTTTTTT	CASLQGGAGELFF
TRBV20-1	.	.	TRBJ1-6	TGCAGTGCTAGGGGCGGCTCACCCCTCCACTTT	CSARGGSPLHF
TRBV5-5	many	TRBD1	TRBJ2-7	TGTGCCAGCAGCTTCACGGGACAGTCCTACGAGCAGTACTTC	CASSFTGQSYEQYF
TRBV5-4	.	.	TRBJ2-3	TGTGCCAGCACCTCCGACGGGGCAGGGGACTCGGATACGCAGTATTTT	CASTSDGAGDSDTQYF
TRBV12-3/TRBV12-4	once	.	TRBJ2-5	TGTGCCAGCAGTTCGAACCAGGGATTGGGCGAGACCCAGTACTTC	CASSSNQGLGETQYF
TRBV5-1	few	.	TRBJ1-4	TGCGCCAGCAGCGGGCCCGGGGTGACTAATGAAAAACTGTTTTTT	CASSGPGVTNEKLFF
TRBV7-2	.	TRBD1	TRBJ1-2	TGTGCCAGCAGCTTGAGGGGACAGGGGACCTATGGCTACACCTTC	CASSLRGQGTYGYTF
TRBV5-1	many	TRBD1	TRBJ1-1	TGCGCCAGCAGACAGGGGGACTGGAACACTGAAGCTTTCTTT	CASRQGDWNTEAFF
TRBV10-3	.	.	TRBJ2-1	TGTGCCATCAGTGAGGACCTTAATGAGCAGTTCTTC	CAISEDLNEQFF
TRBV12-3/TRBV12-4	.	TRBD1	TRBJ2-3	TGTGCCAGCAGACAGGGGTCAGGCACAGATACGCAGTATTTT	CASRQGSGTDTQYF